The next 9 T cell receptor beta chains were all read from a single sample in a study of blood T cell repertoires in COVID-19. Sequencing used immunoSEQ multiplex PCR; TCRdb keeps in-frame clones, though not all of them. The data show 250,000 to 300,000 clones, around nine tenths seen once. Sequences were obtained from peripheral blood. The receptors shown here come from a woman aged 30 to 39 with COVID-19, enrolled during active disease.

The V gene is TRBV2, the J gene TRBJ1-1; TRBD1 matches 9 bases. V lost 4 bases to trimming and J lost 0 bases; unmatched junction nucleotides: 3. In germline, CDR1 is SNHLY, CDR2 FYNNEI. The CDR3 totals 15 residues. Here the CDR3 reads CASSGGQGMNTEAFF. In DNA, the CDR3 is TGTGCCAGCAGTGGGGGACAGGGAATGAACACTGAAGCTTTCTTT.

The chain uses TRBV30 and TRBJ2-7; maybe TRBD2 (6 bases). Germline CDR1 reads GTSNPN; CDR2 reads SVGIG (reference sequence). The CDR3 covers 12 residues. In DNA, the CDR3 is TGTGCGTCCGGGAGCACTACCTACGAGCAGTACTTC. Amino acid sequence: CASGSTTYEQYF. The variable domain in full, completed from reference TRBV30 and TRBJ2-7, reads SQTIHQWPATLVQPVGSPLSLECTVEGTSNPNLYWYRQAAGRGLQLLFYSVGIGQISSEVPQNLSASRPQDRQFILSSKKLLLSDSGFYLCASGSTTYEQYFGPGTRLTVT.

The chain couples TRBV15 to TRBJ1-2, with 8 bases matching TRBD1. The V gene end was trimmed by 0 bases and the J gene end by 6 bases; junction bases not matched to a gene: 6. CDR1 is LNHNV, CDR2 YYDKDF, per germline (reference sequence). The CDR3 is made up of 15 amino acids. The CDR3 loop is CATSRELWGQDGYTF. In DNA form, the CDR3 reads TGTGCCACCAGCAGAGAGTTATGGGGACAGGATGGCTACACCTTC. Filled out from reference TRBV15 and TRBJ1-2, the complete variable domain reads DAMVIQNPRYQVTQFGKPVTLSCSQTLNHNVMYWYQQKSSQAPKLLFHYYDKDFNNEADTPDNFQSRRPNTSFCFLDIRSPGLGDTAMYLCATSRELWGQDGYTFGSGTRLTVV.

The genes are TRBV7-9 and TRBJ2-7; 11 nucleotides line up with TRBD2. The junction had 1 base not matched to a gene; V was cut back by 0 bases and J by 6 bases. Germline values: CDR1 SEHNR, CDR2 FQNEAQ (reference sequence). This CDR3 has 14 residues. The CDR3 DNA reads TGTGCCAGCAGCTTAGCGGGACTAGCGGTCGAGCAGTACTTC. Amino acid sequence: CASSLAGLAVEQYF.

This chain uses TRBV7-6 with TRBJ1-1; a weak D match, TRBD1 (5 bases). The CDR3 contains 15 residues. The V gene lost 2 bases and the J gene lost 1 base, with 11 bases spanning the gap. The germline gives CDR1 SGHVS, CDR2 FNYEAQ. In DNA form, the CDR3 reads TGTGCCAGCAGCTTAAAAAGCGGGGGGAACACTGAAGCTTTCTTT. It translates to CASSLKSGGNTEAFF.

The CDR3 DNA reads TGTGCCACCAGTGACTCAGGGTCTTCCTCCTACAATGAGCAGTTCTTC. This encodes CATSDSGSSSYNEQFF. The rearrangement joins TRBV24-1 to TRBJ2-1; possible D gene TRBD1, 5 bases. Between the trimmed V and J ends, which lost 4 bases and 0 bases, there was a span of 12 bases. This CDR3 comprises 16 residues. Germline V CDR1 and CDR2: KGHDR, SFDVKD.

This clone was seen only a few times. The chain recombines TRBV6-5 with TRBJ2-7, with a weak D call TRBD1 (5 bases). The CDR3 runs to 14 residues. Germline CDR1 and CDR2: MNHEY and SVGAGI. The ends were cut back, 2 bases at V and 3 bases at J, with 11 bases in the middle. DNA of the CDR3: TGTGCCAGCAGTTACCGCAGGGAATTCTACGAGCAGTACTTC. It translates to CASSYRREFYEQYF.

In this sample, this clone turned up a few times. V is TRBV20-1 and J is TRBJ2-5; no definite D call. Per germline, CDR1 DFQATT and CDR2 SNEGSKA (reference sequence). The CDR3 extends over 11 amino acids. Trimming stripped 5 bases from V and 4 bases from J, with 8 bases between. The chain's CDR3 is CSAANRETQYF. DNA of the CDR3: TGCAGTGCTGCCAACAGAGAGACCCAGTACTTC.

The J gene is TRBJ2-7, the V gene TRBV28; possibly TRBD1 for D (5 bases). Trimming pared 6 bases from V and 9 bases from J, leaving 18 bases between. The CDR3 is 13 residues long. Germline CDR1 and CDR2: MDHEN and SYDVKM. The chain's CDR3 is CASSPTGIRLQYF. The CDR3 nucleotides read TGTGCCAGCAGCCCCACAGGCATCCGATTGCAGTACTTC.